This T cell receptor beta chain was recorded in a study of cytomegalovirus exposure and HLA in healthy donors. General study points: Some TCR beta chains (more than 150 of them) were listed as cytomegalovirus-associated.

The PCR had 60 Vbeta and 13 Jbeta primers. Data came from immunoSEQ multiplex PCR; TCRdb stores just in-frame clones and leaves some out. The sample records 200,000 to 250,000 clones, approximately 81% being singletons. The V segment lost 6 bases and the J segment 4 bases; nucleotides outside the gene matches: 10. In germline, CDR1 is SGHAT, CDR2 FQNNGV. This CDR3 contains 16 residues. This clone was seen just once. What it binds is not known. The V call is TRBV11-2, the J call TRBJ1-4, with 8 bases identical to TRBD1. The sequence derives from a woman in her sixties or seventies in good health and CMV-seropositive. Sequencing used PBMCs. The CDR3 sequence: CASRLSRGLINEKLFF. The CDR3 nucleotides read TGTGCCAGCAGGCTAAGCAGGGGGCTGATTAATGAAAAACTGTTTTTT.